This TCR beta chain was recorded in a study of post-analysis software for immune sequencing data. As for the study in general: Patients had relapsing-remitting, secondary progressive or progressive-relapsing multiple sclerosis; some lacked subtype. Study conclusions and caveats: Those samples that were prepared in the same batch co-clustered strongly by F measure. Roughly five TRBV segments appeared more often in patients than in controls, and TRBV5-6, TRBV5-1 and TRBV20-1 were among these. Those with multiple sclerosis, the patient group, showed significantly lower normalized Chao1 diversity than controls.

Prepared TCR beta cDNA libraries contained unique molecular identifiers. TCRdb processed the PCR reads anew with MiXCR; each CDR3 protein has one entry. The sample holds about 540,000 distinct CDR3 sequences; around a third are singletons and the top ten take 5% to 6%. This CDR3 has 16 residues. The J segment lost 1 base and the V segment lost 3 bases, leaving 7 bases of the junction unmatched. Germline V gene lookup returns CDR1 ENHRY and CDR2 SYGVKD. About this clonotype: Its matching antigen is unknown.

The receptor comes from a girl between 2 and 17 years old with multiple sclerosis. The rearrangement links TRBV10-3 to TRBJ2-3; TRBD2 matches at 7 bases. Sample: blood. The CDR3 nucleotides are TGTGCCATCAGTGACCCAGCGGGGTTGGGCACAGATACGCAGTATTTT. Translated, it gives CAISDPAGLGTDTQYF.